This T cell receptor (beta chain) was found in a study of shared clonotypes between healthy human individuals. Study context: CD4 naive and memory got three plates each, CD8 naive two, CD8 memory one. Study findings and constraints: Blood was the only sampled material, and tissue repertoires likely differ. In contrast to clonotypes shared by all four donors, non-shared clonotypes had lower generation probabilities.

Deep-level assay runs were performed. The assay was immunoSEQ multiplex PCR, and TCRdb's table has in-frame clones only and misses some. The profile shows some 2 million clones, about 95% of them singletons. For this clone: Its cognate antigen is unknown.

Naive CD8 populations comprised CD45RO-negative cells positively selected for CCR7, excluding terminally differentiated effector memory CD45RA+ cells. CDR1 is MNHEY and CDR2 is SMNVEV in the germline V gene (reference sequence). V was clipped by 7 bases and J by 2 bases, with 12 bases between them. The CDR3 is made up of 13 amino acids. The source material was naive CD8+ T cells sorted from blood. This chain uses TRBV27 with TRBJ2-7; the D gene is possibly TRBD2 (6 bases). This TCR came from a man between 18 and 29 years old in good health. The CDR3 DNA is TGTGCCAGCATGGGGGGAATGACCTACGAGCAGTACTTC. Amino acids: CASMGGMTYEQYF.